This T cell receptor (beta chain) originates from a study of cytomegalovirus exposure and HLA in healthy donors (dated by TCRdb to the late 2010s). For the study in its entirety: According to an earlier analysis of a few hundred of the donors, some 170 million T cells yielded roughly 100 million unique TCR beta sequences and around 280 Gb of sequence data. An early release covering roughly 640 HLA-typed donors comprised around 300 gigabases of sequencing data and approximately 85 million unique TCR sequences. The genetic ancestry cluster associated with self-reported Caucasian donors included 80% to 90% of the roughly 410 genotyped donors. The study was designed to test whether signatures of past pathogen exposure could be identified by cataloging public T cell receptors. The study used immunosequencing to profile the T cell repertoires of 666 subjects and linked those repertoires to cytomegalovirus serostatus. In addition to the first cohort of roughly 700 subjects, a separate validation cohort of approximately 130 different subjects was used. High-throughput TCR immunosequencing, statistical association of individual TCRs with disease status, and machine learning were combined to predict cytomegalovirus infection status. In a later analysis, previously published TCR beta repertoires from 550 to 750 donors were re-analyzed and high-resolution HLA genotyping was added so that TCR occurrence patterns could be studied. The later analysis used no new phenotypic data to find candidate immune exposures, relying instead on TCR beta sequences and their occurrence across donors. To decide whether each TCR beta V gene segment behaved as functional or pseudogenic, an earlier analysis of approximately 620 of the donors relied on high-throughput TCR beta sequencing. Donor age, sex, ethnicity and CMV serostatus were collected together with the repertoire data. A later genetic analysis took genome-wide SNP genotypes for about three fifths of the 666 donors and used that subset as a discovery cohort. Every repertoire in the discovery cohort had been generated on one and the same sequencing platform. HLA typing covered class I and class II loci at four-digit resolution. Typing coverage differed by locus: A, B, C, DRB1 and DQB1 were typed in about 620-630 donors, DQA1 in 522, DPA1 in 606, and DPB1 in 400 to 480. Several DR-DQ haplotypes were handled as single units for association and clustering because linkage in the cohort was strong. Across some 400 genotyped donors of the cohort, an average of approximately 220,000 unique TCR beta nucleotide sequences per donor were sequenced, and roughly 18% of those sequences were non-productive. What the study reported, not specific to this receptor: A cluster of highly shared sequence variants was judged likely to represent a technical artifact of the sequencing pipeline. The presence/absence analyses assumed that sequencing depth was roughly uniform across donors, and that assumption may not be true. Compared with equally common non-associated chains, HLA-associated TCR beta chains in a later analysis were more clonally expanded and had lower generation probabilities. Some IMGT-functional V segments, including TRBV6-2 and TRBV6-3, could not be told apart with the 87-base-pair reads, so those segments were excluded. When HLA alleles, especially DR and DQ, strongly co-occurred, attributing TCR associations to individual alleles was difficult. Linkage disequilibrium might explain the correlated functional status among segregating V segments, but an unknown experimental factor could not be excluded. A further reported finding was that TCR beta sequences accurately predicted the HLA-A and HLA-B alleles for most subjects in the first cohort. An association between a missense DCLRE1C variant and V-gene and J-gene trimming of TCR beta chains was found in a later genetic analysis and replicated in an independent cohort. In both the original and validation cohorts, the classifier was reported to diagnose cytomegalovirus status with high specificity and sensitivity. In an earlier analysis of some 550 of the donors, most TCR beta V segments were observed in productive rearrangements about 90% or about 30% of the time, broadly matching IMGT annotations. Most CMV-associated TCR beta chains appeared to be HLA-restricted in a later analysis, and the HLA associations seemed to be driven largely by CMV exposure. At a false discovery rate of 0.05, a later analysis linked around 15,000 TCR beta sequences to specific HLA alleles. Seventeen rarely observed V segments, including chromosome 9 orphons, were excluded from the earlier analysis of a few hundred of the donors because counts were too low. HLA typing was unavailable for some donors at each locus, so association tests used only the typed subset. The authors suggested that the approach could potentially be generalized to other disease states and immunological phenotypes. According to a later genetic analysis, donors in an Asian-associated ancestry cluster had fewer N-insertions in productive TCRs than the roughly 670-donor mean. Most TCR sequences were seen in very few donors, while some public TCRs were found in many individuals. Several of the top co-occurrence clusters appeared to be linked to parvovirus B19, influenza, CMV and Epstein-Barr virus, according to a later analysis. The cohort was sequenced for TCR beta chains only, and without alpha or paired-chain data the features that could be detected were limited. The only immune exposure information available for the cohort was CMV serostatus. Three of the identified cytomegalovirus-associated TCR beta chains were confirmed in vitro to be specific for cytomegalovirus antigens. According to a later analysis, TCR association rates differed among HLA loci, with DRB1 alleles showing the most associated TCRs and HLA-C alleles showing the fewest. In the study, 150 to 200 TCR beta chains were listed as associated with cytomegalovirus.

The cohort was made up of roughly 670 healthy bone marrow donors. At the time of sampling, every cohort member was nominally healthy, though immune exposures that went unrecorded were likely present. The donor was CMV seronegative and was included in the group of hundreds of seronegative cohort members. A peripheral blood sample was collected from each donor, and TCR beta sequencing was performed on peripheral blood mononuclear cells. Genomic DNA was extracted from the blood cell samples with the Qiagen DNeasy Blood Extraction Kit. As encoded in the germline V gene, CDR1 is KGHSH while CDR2 is LQKENI. V is reduced by 1 base and J by 2 bases, leaving a spacing of 20 bases between them. From the cysteine through the phenylalanine, the CDR3 covers 18 amino acids. Only the CDR3 DNA is retained, 54 bases long and in frame from the first base. Library construction relied on the immunoSEQ multiplex PCR assay. For the multiplex PCR, a mixture combining 60 forward primers for TCR Vbeta segments and 13 reverse primers for TCR Jbeta segments was used. The CDR3 region of rearranged TCR beta genes was amplified from genomic DNA by a multiplex PCR assay. The Illumina HiSeq System was used to sequence the amplified TCR beta libraries as 87-base-pair reads. The published analysis was carried out like this. In a later analysis, about 80 million unique TCR beta chains were counted across the approximately 620 repertoires, and around 11 million of these chains were shared by at least two donors. Raw reads were error-corrected and collapsed into unique sequences by a nearest-neighbor algorithm in which closely related sequences were merged to remove PCR and sequencing errors. CDR3 sequences were aligned to IMGT reference sequences to assign V, D and J gene segments. Each retained sequence needed at least a six-nucleotide match to both a V gene segment and a J gene segment. Rearrangements were called productive when the CDR3 lacked stop codons and stayed in frame with V and J; all others were non-productive. CDR3 was defined according to IMGT convention as the region running from the second conserved V-encoded cysteine to the conserved J-encoded phenylalanine. The earlier analysis of about 610 of the donors excluded any sequence lacking an unambiguous match to a single V gene segment. An earlier analysis of several hundred of the donors classified V segments as functional when productive rearrangements were above 56.7% and as segregating when the standard deviation between donors was above 5%. A statistical classification framework was built for diagnosing cytomegalovirus status from the catalog of TCR beta chain sequences. In a later analysis, V and J genes were assigned by comparing TCR nucleotide sequences against IMGT/GENE-DB human TR gene sequences. Using the TCRdist pipeline, a later analysis assigned CDR3 sequences along with most-parsimonious VDJ recombination scenarios. A later analysis defined each TCR beta chain by its CDR3 amino acid sequence plus V-gene family, and excluded reads lacking a unique V-gene family. A later analysis removed 592 highly shared, low-generation-probability nucleotide sequences to deal with suspected cross-contamination and a sequencing artifact. In a later analysis, a clonal expansion index was calculated for each public chain from normalized within-repertoire ranks of inferred template counts. In a later analysis, generation probabilities were computed with a VDJ recombination model fitted to out-of-frame rearrangements, and the resulting probabilities were checked against IGoR. In a later analysis, TCR-TCR, TCR-HLA and TCR-CMV co-occurrence was scored with hypergeometric tests, and a repertoire-size bias correction was applied to TCR pairs. A later analysis estimated false discovery rates by permuting HLA or CMV assignments 20 times. In a later analysis, co-occurring TCRs were grouped with DBSCAN, and TCRdist sequence similarity was added when clustering was performed within HLA-allele-positive subsets. Repertoires with fewer than 30,000 or more than 120,000 public chains were left out of co-occurrence clustering, as were about 5 repertoires with anomalous nucleotide sharing. TCRdb carries this immuneACCESS record with in-frame sequences only. Its versions omit some clonotypes, under half of them owing to an unresolved V gene in the studies checked, with the rest unexplained. The DNA was the basis for D and trimming; V, J and clone size are from that table. This sample's table has entries for just over 80,000 clones. 1.1% of the sample is held by the ten biggest clonotypes.

As for this clone: Its antigen is still unknown.

The chain links TRBV18 with TRBJ1-1; the D gene is perhaps TRBD1, from 6 matching bases. The specimen was PBMCs. This clonotype originated in a woman aged 25 to 39 in good health and CMV-seronegative. CDR3 reads: CASSPQQGPLPPNTEAFF. The DNA reads TGTGCCAGCTCACCACAACAGGGACCACTGCCTCCAAACACTGAAGCTTTCTTT.